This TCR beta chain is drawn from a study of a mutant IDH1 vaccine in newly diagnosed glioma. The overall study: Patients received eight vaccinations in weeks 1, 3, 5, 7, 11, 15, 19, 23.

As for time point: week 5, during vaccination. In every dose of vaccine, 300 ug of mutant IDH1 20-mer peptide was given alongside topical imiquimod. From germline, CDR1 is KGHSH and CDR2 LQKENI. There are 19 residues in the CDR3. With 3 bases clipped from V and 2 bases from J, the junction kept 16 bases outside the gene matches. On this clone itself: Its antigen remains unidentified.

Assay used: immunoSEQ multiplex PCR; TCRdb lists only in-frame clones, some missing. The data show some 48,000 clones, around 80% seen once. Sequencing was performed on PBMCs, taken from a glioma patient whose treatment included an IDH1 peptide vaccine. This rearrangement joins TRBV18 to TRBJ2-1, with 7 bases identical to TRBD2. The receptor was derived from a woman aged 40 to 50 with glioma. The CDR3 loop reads CASSPHSLAETSPYNEQFF. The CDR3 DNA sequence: TGTGCCAGCTCACCTCACTCCCTAGCGGAGACTAGCCCCTACAATGAGCAGTTCTTC.